The rows below give T cell receptor beta chains drawn from one sample of a study of control samples from healthy donors and cancer patients. TCRdb's copy holds only in-frame clones and misses some; the assay was immunoSEQ multiplex PCR. The top ten hold over 0.85% of the sample, which has roughly 100,000 clones, approximately 91% seen once. Sequencing input: blood. These receptors were collected from a woman aged 30 to 39 in good health. The conserved cysteine and the conserved F or W are not part of the CDR3 here. The order of the fields is V gene, D gene, CDR3 protein. D genes are given only for firm matches.

>TRBV29-1|TRBD1
SVRQGPGEKLF
>TRBV6-2/TRBV6-3|.
ASSPLRGSGNTIY
>TRBV11-1|TRBD1
ASTKSGQGLDEQF
>TRBV6-6|.
ASTQGGPYEQY
>TRBV7-2|TRBD2
ASSLVRGRATGELF
>TRBV5-1|TRBD1
ASSLGTGGLGTGELF
>TRBV30|.
AWSVRGREPQH
>TRBV29-1|.
SVEAGGANTGELF
>TRBV27|.
ASSLRLDIYTGELF
>TRBV5-1|TRBD1
ASSAGTANQPQH
>TRBV11-2|.
ASTLAGGGTNEQF
>TRBV28|TRBD2
AAGTSPSYEQY
>TRBV14|TRBD2
ASSHLPGLAGASTDTQY
>TRBV6-2/TRBV6-3|TRBD2
ASSRLSPGRSYEQY
>TRBV16|.
ASSLEGRSEKLF
>TRBV18|.
ASSPSGQGREQY
>TRBV6-2/TRBV6-3|TRBD1
ASSYSTGKRGGYT
>TRBV18|.
ASSPLDNEAF
>TRBV14|TRBD1
ASSQVFTGAIGYNEQF
>TRBV2|TRBD1
ASSGATGVRSPLH
>TRBV19|.
ASSINRRLNQPQH
>TRBV18|TRBD2
ASSPQGTSGGSSYEQY
>TRBV19|.
ASKRDNYYGYT
>TRBV7-9|.
ASSFGQGGGELF
>TRBV6-1|.
ASSDLSGGMMNTEAF
>TRBV6-5|TRBD1
ASKGKDRGTYEQY
>TRBV6-5|.
ASNGESHTDTQY
>TRBV6-6|TRBD1
ASSSTGLGTGELF